Below, 17 T cell receptor beta chains from the same sample are listed, as sequenced in a study of blood T cell repertoires in COVID-19. This table comes from immunoSEQ multiplex PCR, and its TCRdb copy is limited to in-frame clones, with some not included. Of 300,000 to 450,000 clones listed, 81% were seen once; the top ten hold 0.85% to 1.3%. Sequenced input: peripheral blood. These receptors all come from a human donor with acute or convalescent COVID-19. The donor label of this sample is uncertain.

The chain combines TRBV5-1 with TRBJ1-1; D perhaps matches TRBD1 (6 bases). CDR3 length: 13 amino acids. Germline CDR1 SGHRS, CDR2 YFSETQ. The germline V and J ends were trimmed by 0 bases and 4 bases, with 7 bases remaining between them. The CDR3 DNA reads as TGCGCCAGCAGCTTGGTGGGGGCCACTGAAGCTTTCTTT. Amino acids: CASSLVGATEAFF.

This chain connects TRBV18 to TRBJ2-3, with TRBD2 as a possible D gene (6 bases). This CDR3 is built from 17 residues. Per the germline V gene, CDR1 is KGHSH and CDR2 is LQKENI. Trimming left V 6 bases short and J 0 bases short, with 19 bases between. CDR3 in amino acids: CASSTRSSVGSTDTQYF. The CDR3, as DNA: TGTGCCAGCTCCACCAGGTCTAGCGTCGGGAGCACAGATACGCAGTATTTT.

This clone was counted only a few times. V is TRBV18 and J is TRBJ2-7, with D possibly being TRBD2 (5 bases). CDR1 and CDR2 (germline): KGHSH, LQKENI. This CDR3 comprises 15 residues. V was pared by 3 bases and J by 0 bases, with 12 bases between. CDR3 amino acids: CASSPPDSSSYEQYF. As DNA, the CDR3 is TGTGCCAGCTCACCCCCGGACTCAAGCTCCTACGAGCAGTACTTC.

This clone was seen a single time. The CDR3 loop reads CASSHMGADTEAFF. CDR3 in DNA: TGTGCCAGCAGCCACATGGGGGCGGACACTGAAGCTTTCTTT. V usage is TRBV6-5 and J usage is TRBJ1-1; D possibly corresponds to TRBD1 (6 bases). The germline CDR1 and CDR2 sequences are MNHEY and SVGAGI. Trimming cost V 6 bases and J 3 bases, with 14 bases left between them. The CDR3 is 14 amino acids.

The table lists this clone with a few counts. The chain carries TRBV6-6 and TRBJ1-1, with TRBD1 as a possible D gene (5 bases). Germline V gene sequence: CDR1 MNHNY, CDR2 SVGAGI (reference sequence). V lost 2 bases, J lost 8 bases, and 18 bases lay in between. This CDR3 comprises 15 residues. This chain's CDR3 is CASSYDGQRGTEAFF. CDR3 coding DNA: TGTGCCAGCAGTTACGACGGGCAGCGGGGCACGGAAGCTTTCTTT.

The chain joins TRBV7-8 to TRBJ1-5; no clear D. Trimming cost V 3 bases and J 2 bases, with 8 bases left between them. Germline V gene data show CDR1 as SGHVS and CDR2 as FQNEAQ. The CDR3 length is 14 residues. The CDR3 loop is CASSFRGRNQPQHF. DNA for the CDR3: TGTGCCAGCAGCTTTCGCGGTCGCAATCAGCCCCAGCATTTT. Using reference TRBV7-8 and TRBJ1-5 for the parts outside the CDR3, the full variable domain is GAGVSQSPRYKVAKRGQDVALRCDPISGHVSLFWYQQALGQGPEFLTYFQNEAQLDKSGLPSDRFFAERPEGSVSTLKIQRTQQEDSAVYLCASSFRGRNQPQHFGDGTRLSIL.

This sequence joins TRBV10-3 and TRBJ1-6; D is undetermined. CDR3 length: 14 residues. The V end was cut by 2 bases, the J end by 9 bases, with 11 bases between. Germline V lookup: CDR1 ENHRY, CDR2 SYGVKD. The CDR3 spells CAISEGLGGSPLHF. CDR3 nucleotides: TGTGCCATCAGTGAGGGCCTAGGTGGTTCACCCCTCCACTTT.

CDR3 sequence reads: CASSYQGRHGSPLHF. CDR3 bases: TGTGCCAGCAGTTATCAGGGCCGTCATGGTTCACCCCTCCACTTT. V gene TRBV6-5 combines with J gene TRBJ1-6; the D gene is possibly TRBD1 (5 bases). The CDR3 has 15 residues. Germline V gene lookup returns CDR1 MNHEY and CDR2 SVGAGI. The V end lost 3 bases, the J end lost 9 bases, and 15 bases lay between the germline ends.

The chain combines TRBV3-1 (or the pseudogene TRBV3-2) with TRBJ1-2; TRBD1 might be the D (5 bases). This CDR3 comprises 15 residues. CDR1 and CDR2 (germline): LGHDT, YNNKEL (reference sequence). The V end lost 4 bases, the J end lost 4 bases, and 16 bases lay between the germline ends. CDR3 sequence: CASSPSGGGGYGYTF. CDR3 coding DNA: TGTGCCAGCAGCCCTTCGGGGGGGGGTGGCTATGGCTACACCTTC.

The chain employs TRBV30 and TRBJ1-1, with 10 bases lining up with TRBD1. This CDR3 comprises 14 residues. The V gene's germline CDR1 is GTSNPN and CDR2 SVGIG (reference sequence). Trimming removed 4 bases from V and 1 base from J; junction bases left unmatched: 3. CDR3 sequence (DNA): TGTGCCTGGAACCGGGACAGGGGGAACACTGAAGCTTTCTTT. It specifies CAWNRDRGNTEAFF.

The CDR3 region has the DNA TGTGCCAGCAGCTTACTAGCTCGTCCGAACACCGGGGAGCTGTTTTTT. Translating it yields CASSLLARPNTGELFF. V gene TRBV7-9 combines with J gene TRBJ2-2; TRBD2 might be the D (5 bases). CDR3 length equals 16 residues. Trimming cost V 2 bases and J 0 bases, with 10 bases left between them. Per the germline V gene, CDR1 is SEHNR and CDR2 is FQNEAQ (reference sequence).

The gene calls are TRBV28 and TRBJ1-5; D perhaps matches TRBD1 (5 bases). Trimming took off 5 bases at V and 1 base at J, with 12 bases between the two ends. Looked up from germline, CDR1 is MDHEN and CDR2 is SYDVKM. This CDR3 spans 15 amino acids. CDR3 in amino acids: CASSGAEGSNQPQHF. DNA of the CDR3: TGTGCCAGCAGTGGGGCGGAGGGGAGCAATCAGCCCCAGCATTTT.

V and J are TRBV6-5 and TRBJ2-1, with TRBD1 as a possible D gene (6 bases). The CDR3 is 12 amino acids. Trimming stripped 6 bases from V and 10 bases from J, with 13 bases between. Germline CDR1 reads MNHEY; CDR2 reads SVGAGI. Here the CDR3 reads CASRTGTFEQFF. The CDR3 bases are TGTGCCAGCAGGACCGGGACATTCGAGCAGTTCTTC.

DNA of the CDR3: TGTGCCAGCAGCGCACCGGACAGGGGCCATGGCTACACCTTC. Protein sequence: CASSAPDRGHGYTF. The chain is built from TRBV3-1 (or the pseudogene TRBV3-2) and TRBJ1-2; TRBD1 matches 9 bases. CDR3 length equals 14 residues. Unmatched junction bases numbered 7, after V lost 5 bases and J lost 6 bases. CDR1 is LGHDT and CDR2 is YNNKEL in the germline V gene (reference sequence).

This chain links TRBV10-2 with TRBJ2-7; 9 bases are shared with TRBD1. V trimming: 4 bases; J trimming: 5 bases; junction bases outside the gene matches: 3. CDR1 is WSHSY and CDR2 is SAAADI in the germline V gene. The CDR3 totals 13 residues. In DNA form, the CDR3 reads TGCGCCAGCAGTGGACAGGGGGGAAACGAGCAGTACTTC. This encodes CASSGQGGNEQYF.

V gene TRBV2 combines with J gene TRBJ2-7; TRBD1 matches at 8 bases. The CDR3 loop spans 16 amino acids. J gave up 6 bases and V 7 bases, and 17 bases lay outside the gene matches. The germline V gene encodes CDR1 SNHLY and CDR2 FYNNEI. CDR3 region: CASIITGTGPFAEQYF. The CDR3 DNA sequence: TGTGCCAGCATCATTACCGGGACAGGTCCTTTTGCCGAGCAGTACTTC.

The chain uses TRBV5-5 and TRBJ1-1; TRBD1 matches at 9 bases. Losses at the gene ends were 0 bases for V and 4 bases for J; bases not matched to a gene: 1. CDR3 size: 14 residues. Germline loops: CDR1 SGHKS, CDR2 YYEKEE (reference sequence). The CDR3 here is CASSLGTGATEAFF. In DNA form, the CDR3 reads TGTGCCAGCAGCTTGGGGACAGGGGCCACTGAAGCTTTCTTT.